This TCR beta chain was documented in a study of blood T cell repertoires in COVID-19. TCRdb's table, derived via immunoSEQ multiplex PCR, lists solely in-frame clones and lacks some. The data hold about 190,000 clones, with roughly 78% observed a single time. From germline, CDR1 is SGDLS and CDR2 YYNGEE. CDR3 length equals 15 residues. The ends lost 0 bases at V and 4 bases at J; junction bases unmatched: 6. The receptor was derived from a woman at least 80 years old with active or convalescent COVID-19. The sequenced sample was peripheral blood. The gene calls are TRBV9 and TRBJ2-5; TRBD2 aligns across 7 bases. CDR3: CASSVAVGGGETQYF. The CDR3 DNA sequence: TGTGCCAGCAGCGTAGCAGTTGGGGGGGGAGAGACCCAGTACTTC.